This is a list of T cell receptor beta chains from one sample in a study of cytomegalovirus exposure and HLA in healthy donors. This table comes from immunoSEQ multiplex PCR, and its TCRdb copy is limited to in-frame clones, with some not included. The sample contains roughly 87,000 clones, 70% to 80% of which appear only once. Sequenced sample: PBMCs. These receptors came from a woman aged 40 to 50 in good health and CMV-seropositive. CDR3s include the opening cysteine and the closing phenylalanine or tryptophan. Fields, in order: V gene, D gene, clone size, J gene, CDR3 DNA, CDR3 protein. A D gene is named only where the DNA matches it firmly. Clone size is shown for a subset of rows, as once, few, many or a class of expanded clone.

v_gene: TRBV30
d_gene: .
abundance: .
j_gene: TRBJ1-1
CDR3nt: TGTGCCTGGAGTGTCCAGAACTATGAAGCTTTCTTT
CDR3aa: CAWSVQNYEAFF

v_gene: TRBV7-7
d_gene: TRBD2
abundance: .
j_gene: TRBJ2-3
CDR3nt: TGTGCTAGCAGTCTTCCGGGACTAGCAAGTTTCGTGACAGATACGCAGTATTTT
CDR3aa: CASSLPGLASFVTDTQYF

v_gene: TRBV7-6
d_gene: TRBD1
abundance: .
j_gene: TRBJ1-3
CDR3nt: TGTGCCAGCAGCTTATTTGGACAGGGCTCTGGAAACACCATATATTTT
CDR3aa: CASSLFGQGSGNTIYF

v_gene: TRBV20-1
d_gene: .
abundance: once
j_gene: TRBJ2-5
CDR3nt: TGCAGTGCTAGAGACAGGGTCACCCAGTACTTC
CDR3aa: CSARDRVTQYF

v_gene: TRBV5-1
d_gene: .
abundance: .
j_gene: TRBJ2-5
CDR3nt: TGCGCCAGCAGCCAAAGGGAGTTCCAAGAGACCCAGTACTTC
CDR3aa: CASSQREFQETQYF

v_gene: TRBV7-9
d_gene: .
abundance: .
j_gene: TRBJ1-1
CDR3nt: TGTGCCAGCAGCCCCCATGTCGGGTTGCATCGCGGCACTGAAGCTTTCTTT
CDR3aa: CASSPHVGLHRGTEAFF

v_gene: TRBV7-2
d_gene: TRBD1
abundance: .
j_gene: TRBJ2-7
CDR3nt: TGTGCCAGCAGCTCTGGACAGGGCTCCTACGAGCAGTACTTC
CDR3aa: CASSSGQGSYEQYF

v_gene: TRBV27
d_gene: TRBD2
abundance: .
j_gene: TRBJ2-2
CDR3nt: TGTGCCAGCAGTTTCGGGGGGGACACCGGGGAGCTGTTTTTT
CDR3aa: CASSFGGDTGELFF

v_gene: TRBV2
d_gene: TRBD1
abundance: .
j_gene: TRBJ1-5
CDR3nt: TGTGCCAGCAGCCGACAGGGCTCCAATCAGCCCCAGCATTTT
CDR3aa: CASSRQGSNQPQHF

v_gene: TRBV11-3
d_gene: TRBD1
abundance: .
j_gene: TRBJ1-5
CDR3nt: TGTGCCAGCAGCGAGTACAGGGGAAGCAATCAGCCCCAGCATTTT
CDR3aa: CASSEYRGSNQPQHF

v_gene: TRBV2
d_gene: .
abundance: .
j_gene: TRBJ1-4
CDR3nt: TGTGCCAGCACGGGGATCCTGGTAGCTAATGAAAAACTGTTTTTT
CDR3aa: CASTGILVANEKLFF

v_gene: TRBV18
d_gene: TRBD1
abundance: .
j_gene: TRBJ2-3
CDR3nt: TGTGCCAGCTCACCAAAGGGGGCCCTCGGCGATACGCAGTATTTT
CDR3aa: CASSPKGALGDTQYF

v_gene: TRBV4-1
d_gene: TRBD2
abundance: few
j_gene: TRBJ2-1
CDR3nt: TGCGCCAGCAGCCAGGGACTAGCGGGAGAGGATGAGCAGTTCTTC
CDR3aa: CASSQGLAGEDEQFF

v_gene: TRBV7-9
d_gene: TRBD1
abundance: .
j_gene: TRBJ2-7
CDR3nt: TGTGCCAGCGGAGGACAGGGGCCCTACGAGCAGTACTTC
CDR3aa: CASGGQGPYEQYF

v_gene: TRBV28
d_gene: TRBD1
abundance: .
j_gene: TRBJ1-6
CDR3nt: TGTGCCAGCAGTTTGTCCAGGGGGCTGGGCTCCTATAATTCACCCCTCCACTTT
CDR3aa: CASSLSRGLGSYNSPLHF

v_gene: TRBV7-9
d_gene: TRBD1
abundance: .
j_gene: TRBJ1-1
CDR3nt: TGTGCCAGCATACCCACACCGTTGGGTTGGGACAGGAACACTGAAGCTTTCTTT
CDR3aa: CASIPTPLGWDRNTEAFF

v_gene: TRBV5-1
d_gene: TRBD1
abundance: .
j_gene: TRBJ1-2
CDR3nt: TGCGCCAGCAGCGATGGGACAGTACCTAACTATGGCTACACCTTC
CDR3aa: CASSDGTVPNYGYTF

v_gene: TRBV10-3
d_gene: .
abundance: .
j_gene: TRBJ1-1
CDR3nt: TGTGCCATTCAACAGGCGGAGGGCACTGAAGCTTTCTTT
CDR3aa: CAIQQAEGTEAFF

v_gene: TRBV28
d_gene: .
abundance: .
j_gene: TRBJ2-7
CDR3nt: TGTGCCAGCAGCTCAGGGGTCGAGCAGTACTTC
CDR3aa: CASSSGVEQYF

v_gene: TRBV2
d_gene: TRBD2
abundance: few
j_gene: TRBJ2-1
CDR3nt: TGTGCCAGCAGGGCGGGACTAGCGGGAGCGGGCGAGCAGTTCTTC
CDR3aa: CASRAGLAGAGEQFF

v_gene: TRBV28
d_gene: .
abundance: .
j_gene: TRBJ2-7
CDR3nt: TGTGCCAGCACCCTAGCGGGGACAGGGGCCTACGAGCAGTACTTC
CDR3aa: CASTLAGTGAYEQYF

v_gene: TRBV6-5
d_gene: .
abundance: .
j_gene: TRBJ1-3
CDR3nt: TGTGCCAGCAGTCGGACTTCTGGAAACACCATATATTTT
CDR3aa: CASSRTSGNTIYF

v_gene: TRBV9
d_gene: .
abundance: .
j_gene: TRBJ1-4
CDR3nt: TGTGCCAGCAGCGTTGGGCAGGGTGAAAAACTGTTTTTT
CDR3aa: CASSVGQGEKLFF

v_gene: TRBV6-6
d_gene: .
abundance: .
j_gene: TRBJ1-5
CDR3nt: TGTGCCAGCAATCAGGGAAGGGGCAATCAGCCCCAGCATTTT
CDR3aa: CASNQGRGNQPQHF

v_gene: TRBV7-8
d_gene: .
abundance: .
j_gene: TRBJ2-1
CDR3nt: TGTGCCAGCAGCTCGTCGGCGGGCTCAAGGAATGAGCAGTTCTTC
CDR3aa: CASSSSAGSRNEQFF

v_gene: TRBV28
d_gene: .
abundance: .
j_gene: TRBJ1-1
CDR3nt: TGTGCCAGCAGTTTATTTGGACAGTTCATGAACACTGAAGCTTTCTTT
CDR3aa: CASSLFGQFMNTEAFF

v_gene: TRBV30
d_gene: TRBD1
abundance: .
j_gene: TRBJ1-2
CDR3nt: TGTGCCTGGAACCTGGGACAGGGCTATGGCTACACCTTC
CDR3aa: CAWNLGQGYGYTF

v_gene: TRBV9
d_gene: .
abundance: .
j_gene: TRBJ2-6
CDR3nt: TGTGCCAGCAGCGTAGCTCGGGGGTTTTCTGGGGCCAACGTCCTGACTTTC
CDR3aa: CASSVARGFSGANVLTF

v_gene: TRBV9
d_gene: .
abundance: .
j_gene: TRBJ1-5
CDR3nt: TGTGCCAGCAGAGAACAGAGACATATCCCTCAGCCCCAGCATTTT
CDR3aa: CASREQRHIPQPQHF